A selection of T cell receptor beta chains follows, all from one sample in a study of cytomegalovirus exposure and HLA in healthy donors. This table comes from immunoSEQ multiplex PCR, and its TCRdb copy is limited to in-frame clones, with some not included. The sample holds over 150,000 clones, 65% to 90% seen once. What was sequenced was PBMCs. The receptors here all came from a human donor in good health. Each CDR3 is given with its conserved first and last residue. A D gene is named only where the DNA matches it firmly.

D,J,V,CDR3,DNA
TRBD1,TRBJ1-2,TRBV4-3,CASSPLDREGYTF,TGCGCCAGCAGCCCTTTGGACAGGGAAGGCTACACCTTC
TRBD1,TRBJ1-2,TRBV4-3,CASSHRQGGYTF,TGCGCCAGCAGCCACAGACAGGGCGGCTACACCTTC
NA,TRBJ2-7,TRBV6-5,CASKRGAEQYF,TGTGCCAGCAAACGCGGTGCGGAGCAGTACTTC
TRBD1,TRBJ2-1,TRBV9,CASSVETVLGTVDNEQFF,TGTGCCAGCAGCGTAGAAACGGTGTTGGGGACAGTTGACAATGAGCAGTTCTTC
NA,TRBJ1-1,TRBV9,CASSPGQEDNF,TGTGCCAGCAGCCCGGGACAAGAAGACAATTTT
TRBD1,TRBJ2-1,TRBV4-3,CASSQDRGQGREQFF,TGCGCCAGCAGCCAAGATAGGGGGCAGGGACGTGAGCAGTTCTTC
NA,TRBJ2-5,TRBV13,CASSLVKETQYF,TGTGCCAGCAGCTTAGTCAAAGAGACCCAGTACTTC
TRBD1,TRBJ2-3,TRBV5-4,CASSLLPGQGADTQYF,TGTGCCAGCAGCCTGCTTCCGGGACAGGGGGCAGATACGCAGTATTTT
TRBD1,TRBJ2-5,TRBV5-1,CASSWEDGQGAQETQYF,TGCGCCAGCAGCTGGGAGGACGGCCAGGGGGCCCAAGAGACCCAGTACTTC
NA,TRBJ1-3,TRBV10-3,CAISGQGPSSGNTIYF,TGTGCCATCAGTGGGCAGGGGCCCAGCTCTGGAAACACCATATATTTT
TRBD2,TRBJ2-5,TRBV2,CASSGGLAGGPGQETQYF,TGTGCCAGCAGTGGAGGACTAGCGGGGGGGCCGGGGCAAGAGACCCAGTACTTC
TRBD1,TRBJ1-5,TRBV19,CASSGTGIQPQHF,TGTGCCAGTAGTGGGACAGGTATCCAGCCCCAGCATTTT
TRBD2,TRBJ2-2,TRBV6-1,CASLAGSANTGELFF,TGTGCCAGTTTAGCGGGATCTGCGAACACCGGGGAGCTGTTTTTT
TRBD1,TRBJ1-2,TRBV25-1,CASSETGVGYTF,TGTGCCAGCAGTGAGACAGGGGTTGGCTACACCTTC
TRBD1,TRBJ2-5,TRBV9,CASSVGGSVGQGQETQYF,TGTGCCAGCAGCGTAGGGGGGAGTGTGGGACAGGGCCAAGAGACCCAGTACTTC
TRBD1,TRBJ1-2,TRBV7-9,CASSLAGGAGGYTF,TGTGCCAGCAGCTTAGCAGGGGGCGCCGGTGGCTACACCTTC